The 11 T cell receptor beta chains listed next were all sequenced from one sample in a study of naive and memory T cell subsets. Ligated cDNA underwent four rounds of PCR with nested alpha and beta constant region primers and SP2. TCRdb re-analysed the 5' RACE reads in MiXCR, keeping a single row per CDR3 protein. This table holds roughly 48,000 distinct CDR3 sequences, about 4.8% found once. The library had UMIs added by 3' ligation of an oligonucleotide to TCR cDNA. The receptors shown here come from a female donor in good health.

A remark on this clonotype: A much larger clonotype is one base distant, so this may be a read error. This chain joins TRBV29-1 and TRBJ1-2; D gene uncertain. CDR3 length: 9 residues. Germline CDR1 SQVTM, CDR2 ANQGSEA. The CDR3 here is CSVGGGYNF. The CDR3 DNA reads TGCAGCGTGGGTGGTGGCTACAACTTC. The whole variable domain, remainder taken from reference TRBV29-1 and TRBJ1-2, is SAVISQKPSRDICQRGTSLTIQCQVDSQVTMMFWYRQQPGQSLTLIATANQGSEATYESGFVIDKFPISRPNLTFSTLTVSNMSPEDSSIYLCSVGGGYNFGSGTRLTVV.

This clonotype was seen repeatedly, ten times or more. The V gene is TRBV4-2, the J gene TRBJ1-1; the D is unclear. The germline V and J ends were trimmed by 1 base and 2 bases, with 5 bases remaining between them. Germline CDR1 and CDR2: LGHNA and YNFKEQ. The CDR3 has 13 amino acids. CDR3 bases: TGTGCCAGCAGCCAAGGGGGAAACACTGAAGCTTTCTTT. Translation gives CASSQGGNTEAFF.

This clonotype was observed many times. This chain links TRBV19 with TRBJ2-3, with 7 bases identical to TRBD2. The CDR3 has 15 amino acids. V shed 3 bases, J shed 2 bases, and the junction held 5 bases outside the gene matches. The V gene's germline CDR1 is LNHDA and CDR2 SQIVND (reference sequence). The CDR3 coding sequence is TGTGCCAGTAGTATCAGCGGGACCTACACAGATACGCAGTATTTT. Translating it yields CASSISGTYTDTQYF.

This clonotype was seen many times. The chain combines TRBV13 with TRBJ1-6; 7 bases map to TRBD1. Germline CDR1 reads PRHDT; CDR2 reads FYEKMQ (reference sequence). This CDR3 comprises 15 residues. With 5 bases clipped from V and 4 bases from J, the junction kept 5 bases outside the gene matches. The CDR3 coding sequence is TGTGCCAGCAGCGCCACGGGACAGTATAATTCACCCCTCCACTTT. Protein product: CASSATGQYNSPLHF.

This clonotype was seen many times. This chain joins TRBV29-1 and TRBJ1-2; D is unresolved. There are 12 residues in the CDR3. Germline loops: CDR1 SQVTM, CDR2 ANQGSEA. V lost 7 bases and J lost 3, with 12 bases in between. The CDR3 sequence: CSAQDLYYGYTF. CDR3 nucleotides: TGCAGCGCTCAGGACCTTTACTATGGCTACACCTTC.

This clonotype has only a few counts. The genes are TRBV19 and TRBJ2-3; D gene unclear. The CDR3 consists of 14 residues. Trimming cost V 2 bases and J 0 bases, with 6 bases left between them. Per germline, CDR1 LNHDA and CDR2 SQIVND (reference sequence). The CDR3 nucleotides read TGTGCCAGTAGTATAAGCGCTAGCACAGATACGCAGTATTTT. Encoded protein: CASSISASTDTQYF. The entire variable domain, with the rest obtained from reference TRBV19 and TRBJ2-3, is as follows: DGGITQSPKYLFRKEGQNVTLSCEQNLNHDAMYWYRQDPGQGLRLIYYSQIVNDFQKGDIAEGYSVSREKKESFPLTVTSAQKNPTAFYLCASSISASTDTQYFGPGTRLTVL.

This clonotype has at least ten counts. V is TRBV3-1 and J is TRBJ1-2; 9 bases fit TRBD1. The CDR3 loop spans 16 amino acids. J gave up 4 bases and V 3 bases, and 9 bases lay outside the gene matches. Looked up from germline, CDR1 is LGHDT and CDR2 is YNNKEL (reference sequence). In DNA form, the CDR3 reads TGTGCCAGCAGCCAGGCATTTACAGGGGGCCGCTATGGCTACACCTTC. Translating it yields CASSQAFTGGRYGYTF.

This clonotype was seen at least ten times. This sequence joins TRBV12-5 and TRBJ1-1; 7 bases line up with TRBD1. Germline assignment: CDR1 LGHNT and CDR2 FRNRAP. There are 13 residues in the CDR3. The V and J ends lost 6 bases and 3 bases, in that order; junction bases with no gene match: 4. The CDR3 sequence is CASGLGQDTEAFF. The DNA of the CDR3 is TGTGCTAGTGGCCTTGGACAGGACACTGAAGCTTTCTTT.

Ten or more counts support this clonotype. The rearrangement links TRBV19 to TRBJ1-2; TRBD1 might be the D (5 bases). Germline CDR1 LNHDA, CDR2 SQIVND (reference sequence). Trimming cost V 6 bases and J 3 bases, with 20 bases left between them. CDR3 length equals 16 residues. Here the CDR3 reads CASSLPSGMWDYGYTF. Written as DNA, the CDR3 is TGTGCCAGTAGCCTTCCCTCAGGGATGTGGGACTATGGCTACACCTTC.

This clonotype was counted at least ten times. The genes are TRBV19 and TRBJ1-2; no firm D call. This CDR3 is 13 amino acids long. Between the trimmed V and J ends, which lost 5 bases and 8 bases, there was a span of 15 bases. Per germline, CDR1 LNHDA and CDR2 SQIVND (reference sequence). CDR3 in DNA: TGTGCCAGTAGTTCCGAGCGGATTGGGGGCTACACCTTC. Its protein is CASSSERIGGYTF.

The sample holds many counts of this clonotype. The chain has TRBV27 and TRBJ1-1, with 10 bases fitting TRBD1. V was pared by 6 bases and J by 5 bases, with 6 bases of the junction left unmatched. Germline CDR1 is MNHEY and CDR2 is SMNVEV (reference sequence). The CDR3 has 14 amino acids. The CDR3 reads CASRSTGGWTEAFF. Written as DNA, the CDR3 is TGTGCCAGCAGGTCGACAGGGGGCTGGACTGAAGCTTTCTTT.